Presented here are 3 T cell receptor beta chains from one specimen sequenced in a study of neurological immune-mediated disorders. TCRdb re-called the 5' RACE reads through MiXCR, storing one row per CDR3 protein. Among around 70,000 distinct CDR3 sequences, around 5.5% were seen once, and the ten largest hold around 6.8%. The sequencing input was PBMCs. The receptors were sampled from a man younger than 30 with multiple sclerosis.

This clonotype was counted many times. CDR3 loop: CASSLGLAGVVGELFF. The DNA of the CDR3 is TGTGCCAGCAGCTTAGGACTAGCGGGAGTCGTGGGGGAGCTGTTTTTT. This chain connects TRBV7-9 to TRBJ2-2, with 12 bases matching TRBD2. Germline V CDR1 and CDR2: SEHNR, FQNEAQ (reference sequence). The CDR3 has 16 residues. J was trimmed by 8 bases and V by 1 base; bases with no gene match: 5. The variable domain in full, completed from reference TRBV7-9 and TRBJ2-2, reads DTGVSQNPRHKITKRGQNVTFRCDPISEHNRLYWYRQTLGQGPEFLTYFQNEAQLEKSRLLSDRFSAERPKGSFSTLEIQRTEQGDSAMYLCASSLGLAGVVGELFFGEGSRLTVL.

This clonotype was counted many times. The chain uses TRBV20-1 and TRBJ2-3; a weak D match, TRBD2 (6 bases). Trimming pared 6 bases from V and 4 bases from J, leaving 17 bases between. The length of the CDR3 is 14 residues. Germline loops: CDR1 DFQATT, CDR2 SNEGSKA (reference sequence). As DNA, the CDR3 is TGCAGTGCGGGGGGAACAAAGATGGCAGATACGCAGTATTTT. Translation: CSAGGTKMADTQYF.

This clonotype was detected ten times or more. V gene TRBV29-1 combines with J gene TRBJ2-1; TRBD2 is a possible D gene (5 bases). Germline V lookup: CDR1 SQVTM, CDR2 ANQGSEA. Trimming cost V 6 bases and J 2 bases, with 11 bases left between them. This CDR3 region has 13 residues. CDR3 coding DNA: TGCAGCGTGACTATCCGGGCCTACAATGAGCAGTTCTTC. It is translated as CSVTIRAYNEQFF.